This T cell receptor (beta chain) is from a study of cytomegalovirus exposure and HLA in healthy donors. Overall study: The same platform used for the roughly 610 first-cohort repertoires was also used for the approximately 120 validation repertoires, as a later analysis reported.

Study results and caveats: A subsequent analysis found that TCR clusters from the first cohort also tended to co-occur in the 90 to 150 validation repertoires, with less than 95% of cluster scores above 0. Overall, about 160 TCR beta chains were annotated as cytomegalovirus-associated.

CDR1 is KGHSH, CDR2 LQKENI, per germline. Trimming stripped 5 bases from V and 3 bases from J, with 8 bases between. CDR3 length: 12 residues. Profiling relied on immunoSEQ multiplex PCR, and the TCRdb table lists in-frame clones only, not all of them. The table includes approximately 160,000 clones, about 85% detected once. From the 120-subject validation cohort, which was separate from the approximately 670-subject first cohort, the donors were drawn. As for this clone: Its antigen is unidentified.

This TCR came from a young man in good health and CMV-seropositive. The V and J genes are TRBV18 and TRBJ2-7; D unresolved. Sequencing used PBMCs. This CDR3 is CASSAIFYEQYF. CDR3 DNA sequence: TGTGCCAGCTCAGCGATATTCTACGAGCAGTACTTC.